This TCR beta chain was sequenced during a study of blood T cell repertoires in COVID-19. For the study at large: The United States, Italy and Spain supplied acute and convalescent COVID-19 samples. T cells, B-cell-depleted T cells, or PBMCs supplied cDNA or gDNA.

The CDR3 covers 17 residues. Authors' methods: Estimates of nucleated cell counts were drawn from the amplification of reference gene primers. The data were produced by immunoSEQ multiplex PCR, yet TCRdb's version contains in-frame clones alone and is incomplete. V and J calls and clone size come straight from that table; D and trimming were deduced from the DNA. The data contain 90,000 to 120,000 clones, 65% to 80% of them singletons. The chain links TRBV12-2 to TRBJ1-6; the tabulated D call, TRBD1, remains unverified against the DNA. TRBV12-2 is marked as a pseudogene. The TCR was taken from a man aged 65 to 85 with acute or convalescent COVID-19. Material for sequencing was peripheral blood. The CDR3 protein is CASRSSDRAHINSPLHF. The CDR3 DNA is TGTGCAAGTCGCTCGTCGGACAGAGCCCATATTAATTCACCCCTCCACTTT.